These 15 T cell receptor beta chains came from one sample sequenced in a study of CD8 T cells in ankylosing spondylitis. Study observations and caveats: A motif in TCR beta, a set of eight highly homologous variants, appeared characteristic of ankylosing spondylitis blood.

One entry per CDR3 protein results from TCRdb running MiXCR on the 5' RACE reads. The data show more than 300,000 distinct CDR3 sequences, 6.5% to 10% seen once. Their antigens remain unidentified. The sample comprised blood, either unsorted or a sorted T cell fraction (not recorded which). The source is a male donor with ankylosing spondylitis.

There are many counts of this clonotype. The chain is built from TRBV29-1 and TRBJ2-1; 10 bases fit TRBD1. The CDR3 spans 13 residues. Germline lookup yields CDR1 SQVTM and CDR2 ANQGSEA. Trimming cost V 4 bases and J 9 bases; bases outside gene matches: 6. The CDR3 DNA follows: TGCAGCGTTGGACAGGGGGCCGGAATTGAGCAGTTCTTC. Its protein product is CSVGQGAGIEQFF.

This chain joins TRBV2 and TRBJ1-1; unclear D gene. V was trimmed by 7 bases and J by 4 bases, leaving 10 bases between them. The germline CDR1 and CDR2 sequences are SNHLY and FYNNEI. The CDR3 runs 12 residues. CDR3 sequence: CASTPRSTEAFF. CDR3 bases: TGTGCCAGCACCCCCAGGAGCACTGAAGCTTTCTTT.

The sample holds a few counts of this clonotype. This sequence joins TRBV9 and TRBJ1-1; D remains ambiguous. V shed 3 bases and J shed 1 base, with 10 bases lying between them. The CDR3 is made up of 14 amino acids. Looked up from germline, CDR1 is SGDLS and CDR2 is YYNGEE. The CDR3 nucleotides are TGTGCCAGCAGCGCCGTTGACCGGAACACTGAAGCTTTCTTT. Translation gives CASSAVDRNTEAFF.

The chain couples TRBV12-3 or TRBV12-4 to TRBJ1-1, with D possibly matching TRBD1 (6 bases). This CDR3 region has 14 residues. Trimming left V 7 bases short and J 4 bases short, with 16 bases between. The CDR3 spells CASTLAGASTEAFF. The CDR3 nucleotides read TGTGCCAGCACCCTAGCAGGGGCTTCCACTGAAGCTTTCTTT.

This clonotype appeared many times. The chain carries TRBV6-1 and TRBJ2-1; tentatively, D is TRBD1 or TRBD2 (5 bases each). The V gene lost 5 bases and the J gene lost 2 bases, with 16 bases spanning the gap. The germline V gene has CDR1 MNHNS and CDR2 SASEGT. There are 16 residues in the CDR3. CDR3 in DNA: TGTGCCAGCAGTCCCCCCACGGGACCAACCTACAATGAGCAGTTCTTC. Protein sequence: CASSPPTGPTYNEQFF.

This sequence joins TRBV7-6 and TRBJ2-1; D is undetermined. Trimming stripped 6 bases from V and 7 bases from J, with 25 bases between. Germline CDR1 and CDR2: SGHVS and FNYEAQ. There are 17 residues in the CDR3. CDR3 residues: CASSIITRAAILNEQFF. In DNA form, the CDR3 reads TGTGCCAGCAGTATCATTACAAGGGCGGCCATTCTGAATGAGCAGTTCTTC.

This clonotype was seen at least ten times. The chain joins TRBV30 to TRBJ2-5; either TRBD1 or TRBD2 may supply D (6 bases each). CDR1 and CDR2 from the germline V gene are GTSNPN and SVGIG (reference sequence). The CDR3 runs 14 residues. V was pared by 5 bases and J by 4 bases, with 17 bases between. In nucleotides, the CDR3 is TGTGCCTGGTCCCGGGGGCTTCGTCGAGAGACCCAGTACTTC. It yields the protein CAWSRGLRRETQYF.

In this sample, this clonotype turned up a few times. The chain recombines TRBV5-6 with TRBJ1-3; D gene uncertain. V lost 1 base to trimming and J lost 0 bases, with 5 bases between them. There are 14 residues in the CDR3. Germline assignment: CDR1 SGHDT and CDR2 YYEEEE. The CDR3 loop reads CASSLLPSGNTIYF. The CDR3 DNA sequence: TGTGCCAGCAGCTTGCTGCCCTCTGGAAACACCATATATTTT.

This clonotype has ten or more counts. The V gene is TRBV11-2, the J gene TRBJ2-1; D not resolved. This CDR3 region has 13 residues. The germline gives CDR1 SGHAT, CDR2 FQNNGV. Trimming took 5 bases from V and 6 from J, leaving 11 bases between them. DNA of the CDR3: TGTGCCAGCAGCCAAGACCGTCGCAATGAGCAGTTCTTC. It specifies CASSQDRRNEQFF.

This clonotype was detected a few times. V is TRBV5-6 and J is TRBJ1-5, with TRBD1 as a possible D gene (6 bases). Trimming pared 1 base from V and 6 bases from J, leaving 11 bases between. Germline V gene data show CDR1 as SGHDT and CDR2 as YYEEEE. The CDR3 is 14 residues long. The CDR3 sequence: CASSLRQGTQPQHF. The CDR3 region has the DNA TGTGCCAGCAGCTTGCGGCAGGGGACTCAGCCCCAGCATTTT.

This chain joins TRBV7-2 and TRBJ2-7, with a possible D match to TRBD2 (6 bases). Germline CDR1 SGHTA, CDR2 FQGNSA. V lost 8 bases and J lost 6, with 20 bases in between. The CDR3 consists of 14 residues. The CDR3 region has the DNA TGTGCCAGCGGGTTAGCGGCCAACGGGGTCGAGCAGTACTTC. Translation gives CASGLAANGVEQYF.

V is TRBV11-2 and J is TRBJ2-2, with D unresolved. Germline V CDR1 and CDR2: SGHAT, FQNNGV. The germline V and J ends were trimmed by 1 base and 4 bases, with 10 bases remaining between them. The CDR3 extends over 15 amino acids. The CDR3 coding sequence is TGTGCCAGCAGCTTAGCAACGGGCCTCACCGGGGAGCTGTTTTTT. Protein sequence: CASSLATGLTGELFF.

The sample holds many counts of this clonotype. This rearrangement joins TRBV29-1 to TRBJ1-5; D possibly corresponds to TRBD1 (5 bases). The CDR3 is 15 residues long. Germline-derived CDR1 and CDR2 are SQVTM and ANQGSEA. The V end was cut by 4 bases, the J end by 5 bases, with 18 bases between. The CDR3 is CSVAVGAGFDQPQHF. As DNA, the CDR3 is TGCAGCGTTGCAGTTGGGGCGGGGTTCGATCAGCCCCAGCATTTT.

Many counts were recorded for this clonotype. The chain is built from TRBV5-1 and TRBJ2-2; D gene uncertain. This CDR3 is 11 amino acids long. Trimming removed 0 bases at V and 9 bases at J, with 3 bases between. Germline V gives CDR1 SGHRS, CDR2 YFSETQ. CDR3 amino acids: CASSLARELFF. CDR3 nucleotides: TGCGCCAGCAGCTTGGCTCGGGAGCTGTTTTTT.

This clonotype was detected only a few times. The chain links TRBV19 to TRBJ1-2, with 12 nucleotides matching TRBD1. The CDR3 loop spans 14 amino acids. The germline CDR1 and CDR2 sequences are LNHDA and SQIVND (reference sequence). V dropped 7 bases and J dropped 7; count of bases not matched to a gene: 7. CDR3 loop: CASTRDRGRGGYTF. The DNA of the CDR3 is TGTGCCAGTACCCGGGACAGGGGGCGCGGTGGCTACACCTTC.